This TCR beta chain was observed in a study of cytomegalovirus exposure and HLA in healthy donors. Study details: HLA-typed donors contributed around 82 million unique TCRs, which were held in an early data release. Study findings and constraints: In a later analysis, a missense DCLRE1C variant was linked to TCR beta V- and J-gene trimming.

The ends were cut back, 2 bases at V and 4 bases at J, with 6 bases in the middle. Looked up from germline, CDR1 is GTSNPN and CDR2 is SVGIG (reference sequence). CDR3 size: 12 residues. Regarding donors, all were healthy bone marrow donors. The PCR ran on 60 Vbeta and 13 Jbeta primers. Repertoires were generated with immunoSEQ multiplex PCR, while TCRdb's copy carries only in-frame clones and drops some. Of under 130,000 clones listed, about 69% were seen once; the top ten hold 1% to 1.5%. Remarks on this clone: No antigen is known for it.

The material sequenced was PBMCs. The chain recombines TRBV30 with TRBJ2-1; a weak D match, TRBD1 (6 bases). This TCR was recovered from a man in his forties or fifties in good health and CMV-seronegative. CDR3 sequence (DNA): TGTGCCTGGAGTACAGGGTACAATGAGCAGTTCTTC. Translating it yields CAWSTGYNEQFF.